This TCR beta chain was recovered during a study of OX40 agonist ivuxolimab in advanced cancers. About the study: Administration of intravenous ivuxolimab to patients occurred every 2 weeks at 0.01 to 10 mg/kg. Patients undergoing dose escalation presented with hepatocellular carcinoma, melanoma, renal cell or head and neck cancer. Allowance was made for prior anti-PD-1, anti-PD-L1 or anti-CTLA-4 therapy, and roughly 40% had some.

Clones were read by immunoSEQ multiplex PCR, and TCRdb kept only the in-frame ones, dropping some. This sample has approximately 86,000 clones, with under 95% found just once. The sample was CD4+ or CD8+ T cells sorted from blood, taken in a trial of the OX40 agonist ivuxolimab. The TCR sequence derives from an adult with an advanced solid tumor such as melanoma, head and neck, liver or kidney cancer.

The CDR3 is CASSLGGIGGTDTQYF. DNA of the CDR3: TGTGCCAGCAGTTTGGGGGGAATCGGGGGCACAGATACGCAGTATTTT. The rearrangement links TRBV28 to TRBJ2-3; D perhaps matches TRBD2 (6 bases). The CDR3 runs 16 residues. Germline assignment: CDR1 MDHEN and CDR2 SYDVKM. V was shortened by 3 bases and J by 1 base, with 14 bases between the two germline ends.